The rows below give T cell receptor beta chains drawn from one sample of a study of T cell responses to AZD1222 COVID-19 vaccine. Using immunoSEQ multiplex PCR, the repertoire was profiled, and TCRdb retains in-frame clones only, with some absent. The sample has roughly 100,000 clones; about nine tenths are singletons. The material sequenced was peripheral blood, taken on day 0 of AZD1222 vaccination. The receptor source for this set is an adult in good health. CDR3s include the opening cysteine and the closing phenylalanine or tryptophan. The order of the fields is CDR3 protein, CDR3 DNA, clone size, D gene, V gene, J gene. A D gene is named only where the DNA matches it firmly. Where a row states a size, it is once, few, many or the class of an expanded clone; other rows omit it.

cdr3_aa: CASSVDVQREGEQYF; cdr3_nt: TGTGCCAGCAGCGTAGACGTCCAGCGGGAGGGGGAGCAGTACTTC; clone_size: .; d_call: TRBD2; v_call: TRBV9; j_call: TRBJ2-7
cdr3_aa: CASTLPGLAGGGGSTDTQYF; cdr3_nt: TGTGCCAGCACTCTTCCCGGACTAGCGGGAGGGGGCGGTAGCACAGATACGCAGTATTTT; clone_size: .; d_call: TRBD2; v_call: TRBV28; j_call: TRBJ2-3
cdr3_aa: CASSGNWENQPQHF; cdr3_nt: TGTGCCAGCAGCGGTAATTGGGAGAATCAGCCCCAGCATTTT; clone_size: .; d_call: .; v_call: TRBV6-5; j_call: TRBJ1-5
cdr3_aa: CASSPMRQAYEQYF; cdr3_nt: TGTGCCAGCAGCCCGATGCGACAGGCCTACGAGCAGTACTTC; clone_size: .; d_call: .; v_call: TRBV7-9; j_call: TRBJ2-7
cdr3_aa: CASSPQVSGNTIYF; cdr3_nt: TGTGCCAGCTCACCACAGGTATCTGGAAACACCATATATTTT; clone_size: .; d_call: .; v_call: TRBV18; j_call: TRBJ1-3
cdr3_aa: CASSIPVSGGGTQHF; cdr3_nt: TGTGCCAGTAGTATTCCTGTCAGTGGGGGAGGAACCCAGCATTTT; clone_size: .; d_call: .; v_call: TRBV19; j_call: TRBJ1-5
cdr3_aa: CASVGQQNTEAFF; cdr3_nt: TGTGCCAGCGTCGGGCAGCAGAACACTGAAGCTTTCTTT; clone_size: .; d_call: .; v_call: TRBV12-3/TRBV12-4; j_call: TRBJ1-1
cdr3_aa: CASSLGGGREAGELFF; cdr3_nt: TGTGCCAGCAGCCTAGGTGGGGGCAGGGAGGCCGGGGAGCTGTTTTTT; clone_size: .; d_call: .; v_call: TRBV3-1/TRBV3-2; j_call: TRBJ2-2
cdr3_aa: CASSRTGEGTGELFF; cdr3_nt: TGTGCCAGCTCCCGCACAGGGGAAGGAACCGGGGAGCTGTTTTTT; clone_size: .; d_call: TRBD1; v_call: TRBV28; j_call: TRBJ2-2
cdr3_aa: CASGVGGEAYGYTF; cdr3_nt: TGTGCCAGCGGAGTGGGGGGCGAGGCCTATGGCTACACCTTC; clone_size: .; d_call: .; v_call: TRBV28; j_call: TRBJ1-2
cdr3_aa: CASSFGGGYEQYF; cdr3_nt: TGTGCCAGCAGCTTTGGGGGGGGTTACGAGCAGTACTTC; clone_size: .; d_call: TRBD2; v_call: TRBV7-2; j_call: TRBJ2-7
cdr3_aa: CASNRVGRGSPGEQFF; cdr3_nt: TGTGCCAGTAATCGGGTCGGTCGCGGGAGTCCCGGTGAGCAGTTCTTC; clone_size: .; d_call: TRBD2; v_call: TRBV19; j_call: TRBJ2-1
cdr3_aa: CASSLTFGGQGYGYTF; cdr3_nt: TGTGCCAGCAGCTTAACTTTTGGGGGACAAGGATATGGCTACACCTTC; clone_size: .; d_call: .; v_call: TRBV7-2; j_call: TRBJ1-2
cdr3_aa: CATSDFGSNQPQHF; cdr3_nt: TGTGCCACCAGTGATTTCGGAAGCAATCAGCCCCAGCATTTT; clone_size: .; d_call: .; v_call: TRBV24-1; j_call: TRBJ1-5
cdr3_aa: CASSLLAGTTNTGELFF; cdr3_nt: TGTGCCAGCAGCCTTCTAGCGGGCACCACGAACACCGGGGAGCTGTTTTTT; clone_size: .; d_call: TRBD2; v_call: TRBV7-2; j_call: TRBJ2-2
cdr3_aa: CASSQVPGVFGNTIYF; cdr3_nt: TGTGCCAGCAGCCAAGTCCCAGGGGTTTTCGGAAACACCATATATTTT; clone_size: .; d_call: .; v_call: TRBV3-1/TRBV3-2; j_call: TRBJ1-3
cdr3_aa: CASSSGALAGGFSTDTQYF; cdr3_nt: TGCGCCAGCAGCTCAGGGGCCCTAGCGGGAGGATTTAGCACAGATACGCAGTATTTT; clone_size: .; d_call: TRBD2; v_call: TRBV5-1; j_call: TRBJ2-3
cdr3_aa: CASSLGNYEQYF; cdr3_nt: TGTGCCAGCAGTTTAGGGAATTACGAGCAGTACTTC; clone_size: .; d_call: .; v_call: TRBV28; j_call: TRBJ2-7
cdr3_aa: CASSLLGQGAAGELFF; cdr3_nt: TGTGCCAGCAGCCTCCTTGGGCAGGGGGCGGCCGGGGAGCTGTTTTTT; clone_size: .; d_call: TRBD1; v_call: TRBV7-3; j_call: TRBJ2-2
cdr3_aa: CASKPIYSNQPQHF; cdr3_nt: TGTGCCAGCAAACCGATATATAGCAATCAGCCCCAGCATTTT; clone_size: .; d_call: .; v_call: TRBV27; j_call: TRBJ1-5
cdr3_aa: CASSLALAGEHSPLHF; cdr3_nt: TGTGCCAGCAGCTTAGCCTTGGCAGGGGAACACTCACCCCTCCACTTT; clone_size: .; d_call: .; v_call: TRBV7-8; j_call: TRBJ1-6
cdr3_aa: CASSKVGGTSGRARELFF; cdr3_nt: TGTGCCAGCAGCAAAGTAGGCGGGACTAGCGGGAGGGCCAGGGAGCTGTTTTTT; clone_size: .; d_call: .; v_call: TRBV21-1; j_call: TRBJ2-2
cdr3_aa: CASSIGRENYEQYF; cdr3_nt: TGTGCCAGTAGTATAGGCCGGGAGAACTACGAGCAGTACTTC; clone_size: once; d_call: .; v_call: TRBV19; j_call: TRBJ2-7
cdr3_aa: CASSYSMTLNQPQHF; cdr3_nt: TGTGCCAGCAGTTACTCTATGACACTGAATCAGCCCCAGCATTTT; clone_size: .; d_call: .; v_call: TRBV6-2/TRBV6-3; j_call: TRBJ1-5
cdr3_aa: CASSLTGEKLFF; cdr3_nt: TGTGCCAGCAGTTTAACAGGGGAGAAACTGTTTTTT; clone_size: .; d_call: TRBD1; v_call: TRBV2; j_call: TRBJ1-4
cdr3_aa: CASSLGGRVGEQYF; cdr3_nt: TGCGCCAGCAGCTTGGGCGGCAGGGTGGGAGAGCAGTACTTC; clone_size: .; d_call: .; v_call: TRBV5-1; j_call: TRBJ2-7
cdr3_aa: CASSLDRGSPLHF; cdr3_nt: TGTGCCAGCAGCTTGGACCGAGGTTCACCCCTCCACTTT; clone_size: .; d_call: .; v_call: TRBV5-8; j_call: TRBJ1-6
cdr3_aa: CASKTGGSSYEQYF; cdr3_nt: TGTGCCAGCAAGACAGGGGGCAGCTCCTACGAGCAGTACTTC; clone_size: .; d_call: TRBD1; v_call: TRBV2; j_call: TRBJ2-7
cdr3_aa: CASSQGHLAEAFF; cdr3_nt: TGTGCCAGCAGCCAGGGACATCTTGCTGAAGCTTTCTTT; clone_size: .; d_call: .; v_call: TRBV14; j_call: TRBJ1-1
cdr3_aa: CATSTGLSSEYEQYF; cdr3_nt: TGTGCCACCAGCACGGGGCTTAGCAGCGAATACGAGCAGTACTTC; clone_size: .; d_call: .; v_call: TRBV15; j_call: TRBJ2-7
cdr3_aa: CASSQPSTQYF; cdr3_nt: TGTGCCAGCAGCCAACCCTCTACGCAGTATTTT; clone_size: .; d_call: .; v_call: TRBV28; j_call: TRBJ2-3
cdr3_aa: CASSLGTSESYNEQFF; cdr3_nt: TGTGCCAGCAGCTTAGGGACTAGCGAATCCTACAATGAGCAGTTCTTC; clone_size: .; d_call: TRBD2; v_call: TRBV11-3; j_call: TRBJ2-1
cdr3_aa: CASSYPSDRGDTQYF; cdr3_nt: TGTGCCAGCAGTTACCCCTCGGACAGGGGAGATACGCAGTATTTT; clone_size: .; d_call: TRBD1; v_call: TRBV6-5; j_call: TRBJ2-3